This section outlines one T cell receptor (beta chain) sequence together with its context. No antigen is known for it. The CDR3 sequence is 14 residues long. V shed 1 base and J shed 4 bases, with 10 bases lying between them. Germline assignment: CDR1 SGHDN and CDR2 FVKESK. The data originate from a study of cytomegalovirus exposure and HLA in healthy donors. The primer mix had 60 Vbeta and 13 Jbeta primers. Profiling relied on immunoSEQ multiplex PCR, and the TCRdb table lists in-frame clones only, not all of them. Among 220,000 or so clones listed, approximately 70% were seen once. Regarding the study as a whole: Being indistinguishable, some V segments were excluded, TRBV6-2 and TRBV6-3 among them. Researchers counted roughly 160 TCR beta chains as cytomegalovirus-associated. Prior analysis indicated that the majority of TCR beta V segments exhibited productivity approximately 90% or approximately 30% of the time. With later analysis, a missense DCLRE1C variant became linked to TCR beta V- and J-gene trimming.

Sequencing input: PBMCs. The receptor was derived from a young woman in good health and CMV-seronegative. The chain is built from TRBV14 and TRBJ1-2; the D gene is possibly TRBD1 (6 bases). CDR3 in DNA: TGTGCCAGCAGCCAAGGGACAGACTTCTATGGCTACACCTTC. The encoded protein is CASSQGTDFYGYTF.